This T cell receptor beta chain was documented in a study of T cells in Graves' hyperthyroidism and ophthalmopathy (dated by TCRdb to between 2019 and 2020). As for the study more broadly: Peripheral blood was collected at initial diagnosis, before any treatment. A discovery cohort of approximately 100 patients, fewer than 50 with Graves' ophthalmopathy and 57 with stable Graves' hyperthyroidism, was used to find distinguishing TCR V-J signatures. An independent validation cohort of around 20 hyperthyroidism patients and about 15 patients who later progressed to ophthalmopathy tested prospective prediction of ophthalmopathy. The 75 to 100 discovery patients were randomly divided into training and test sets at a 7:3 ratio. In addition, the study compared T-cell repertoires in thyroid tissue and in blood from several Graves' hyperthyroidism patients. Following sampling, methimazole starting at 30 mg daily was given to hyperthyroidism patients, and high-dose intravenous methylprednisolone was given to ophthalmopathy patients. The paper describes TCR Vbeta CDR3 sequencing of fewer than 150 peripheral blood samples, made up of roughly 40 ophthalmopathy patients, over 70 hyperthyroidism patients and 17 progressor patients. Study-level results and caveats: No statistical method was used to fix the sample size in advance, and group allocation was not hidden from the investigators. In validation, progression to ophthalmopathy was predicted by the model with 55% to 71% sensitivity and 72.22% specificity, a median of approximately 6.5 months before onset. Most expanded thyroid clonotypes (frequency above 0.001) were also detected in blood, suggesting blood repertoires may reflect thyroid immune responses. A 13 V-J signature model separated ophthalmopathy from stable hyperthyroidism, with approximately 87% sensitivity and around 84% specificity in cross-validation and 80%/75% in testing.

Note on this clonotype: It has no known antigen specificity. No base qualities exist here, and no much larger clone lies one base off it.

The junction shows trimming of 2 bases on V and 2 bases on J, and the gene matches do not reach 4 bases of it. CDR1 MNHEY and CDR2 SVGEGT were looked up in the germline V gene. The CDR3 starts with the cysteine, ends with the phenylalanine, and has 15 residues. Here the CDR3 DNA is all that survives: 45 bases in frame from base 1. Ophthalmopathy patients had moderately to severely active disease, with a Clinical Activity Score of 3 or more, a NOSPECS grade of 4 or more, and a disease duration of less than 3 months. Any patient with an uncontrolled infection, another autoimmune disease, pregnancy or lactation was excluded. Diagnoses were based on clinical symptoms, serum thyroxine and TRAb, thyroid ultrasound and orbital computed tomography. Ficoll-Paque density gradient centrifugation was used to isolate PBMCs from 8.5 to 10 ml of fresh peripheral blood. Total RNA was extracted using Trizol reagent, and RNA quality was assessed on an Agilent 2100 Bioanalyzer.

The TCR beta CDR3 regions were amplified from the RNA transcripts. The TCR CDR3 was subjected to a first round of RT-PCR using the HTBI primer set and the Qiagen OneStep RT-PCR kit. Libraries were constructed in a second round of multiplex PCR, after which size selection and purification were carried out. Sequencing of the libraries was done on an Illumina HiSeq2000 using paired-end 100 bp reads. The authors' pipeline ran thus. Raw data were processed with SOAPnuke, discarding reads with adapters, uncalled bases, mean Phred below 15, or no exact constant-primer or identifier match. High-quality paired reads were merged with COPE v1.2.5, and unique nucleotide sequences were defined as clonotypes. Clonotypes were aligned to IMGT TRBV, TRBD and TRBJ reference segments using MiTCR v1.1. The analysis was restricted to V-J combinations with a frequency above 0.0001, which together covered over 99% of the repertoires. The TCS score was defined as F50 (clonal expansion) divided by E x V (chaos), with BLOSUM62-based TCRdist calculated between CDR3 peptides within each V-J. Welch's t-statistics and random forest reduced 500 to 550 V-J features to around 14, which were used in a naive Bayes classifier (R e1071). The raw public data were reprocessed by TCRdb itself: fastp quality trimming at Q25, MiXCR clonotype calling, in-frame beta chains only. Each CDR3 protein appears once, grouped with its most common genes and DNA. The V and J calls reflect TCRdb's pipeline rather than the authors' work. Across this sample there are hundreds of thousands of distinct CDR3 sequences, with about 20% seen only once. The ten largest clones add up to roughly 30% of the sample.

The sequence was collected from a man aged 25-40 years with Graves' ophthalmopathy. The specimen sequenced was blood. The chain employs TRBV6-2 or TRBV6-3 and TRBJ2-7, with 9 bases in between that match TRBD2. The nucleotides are TGTGCCAGCAGTTACAGAGGACTAGCGACCTACGAGCAGTACTTC. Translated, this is CASSYRGLATYEQYF.